This T cell receptor beta chain appears in the sequencing data of a study of cytomegalovirus exposure and HLA in healthy donors. Study at large: Out of approximately 170 million T cells, an earlier analysis found over 100 million unique TCR beta sequences in total.

Use of 60 Vbeta and 13 Jbeta primers characterized the PCR. Libraries were prepared by immunoSEQ multiplex PCR; TCRdb keeps only in-frame clonotypes and omits some of them. This table holds fewer than 200,000 clones, 65% to 80% found once. CDR1 is SQVTM and CDR2 is ANQGSEA in the germline V gene. CDR3 size: 12 residues. V lost 4 bases and J lost 1, with 6 bases in between. This sequence joins TRBV29-1 and TRBJ2-3; D remains unclear. The sample consisted of PBMCs. This TCR was sampled from a man aged 40-50 years in good health and CMV-seronegative. The CDR3 protein is CSVAVGTDTQYF. DNA for the CDR3: TGCAGCGTTGCGGTCGGCACAGATACGCAGTATTTT.